One and the same sample provided the 14 T cell receptor beta chains below, sequenced in a study of neoadjuvant anti-PD-1 for oral cavity cancer. Here immunoSEQ multiplex PCR was the method, and the copy in TCRdb shows in-frame clones only, minus some. The table lists more than 6,000 clones, approximately 45% of them singletons. The sequencing here drew on tumor tissue, taken before nivolumab (anti-PD-1) treatment. Receptors were obtained from a person aged 35 to 85 with oral cavity squamous cell carcinoma.

The rearrangement uses TRBV18 and TRBJ1-6; D not certain. The V and J ends lost 0 bases and 6 bases respectively, with 0 bases between them. The CDR3 runs to 12 residues. CDR1 KGHSH and CDR2 LQKENI come from the germline V gene. In DNA, the CDR3 is TGTGCCAGCTCACCACCTAATTCACCCCTCCACTTT. It is translated as CASSPPNSPLHF.

This clone has only a few counts. This chain connects TRBV6-5 to TRBJ2-3; 7 bases match TRBD1. This CDR3 has 15 amino acids. Trimming removed 6 bases from V and 1 base from J; junction bases left unmatched: 7. Looked up from germline, CDR1 is MNHEY and CDR2 is SVGAGI. In DNA, the CDR3 is TGTGCCAGCAGAAACAGGGGAACGGGCACAGATACGCAGTATTTT. This sequence encodes CASRNRGTGTDTQYF.

The gene calls are TRBV6-4 and TRBJ2-1; D may be TRBD2 (7 bases). CDR3 length equals 16 residues. Trimming cost V 6 bases and J 3 bases, with 18 bases left between them. CDR1 and CDR2 from the germline V gene are MRHNA and SNTAGT. The CDR3: CASRLNEGGNYNEQFF. Written as DNA, the CDR3 is TGTGCCAGCAGGCTAAATGAGGGGGGGAACTACAATGAGCAGTTCTTC.

J is TRBJ1-2 and V is TRBV5-4; 7 nucleotides agree with TRBD1. Germline CDR1 SGHNT, CDR2 YYREEE (reference sequence). This CDR3 is built from 14 residues. J was trimmed by 0 bases and V by 5 bases; bases with no gene match: 4. CDR3 bases: TGTGCCAGCAGTCCGACAGGGCCTAACTATGGCTACACCTTC. Its protein is CASSPTGPNYGYTF.

The rearrangement uses TRBV19 and TRBJ1-1, with a tentative D call TRBD1 (6 bases). The CDR3 runs 14 residues. V was shortened by 5 bases and J by 1 base, with 11 bases between the two germline ends. Looked up from germline, CDR1 is LNHDA and CDR2 is SQIVND (reference sequence). This CDR3 reads CASSSLDRNTEAFF. CDR3 nucleotide sequence: TGTGCCAGTAGTTCACTGGACAGGAACACTGAAGCTTTCTTT.

The sample holds a few counts of this clone. The CDR3: CASSQDGSGGRDTQYF. CDR3 DNA sequence: TGCGCCAGCAGCCAAGATGGTAGCGGGGGGAGAGATACGCAGTATTTT. The chain links TRBV4-3 to TRBJ2-3; 10 nucleotides align to TRBD2. The V gene end was trimmed by 0 bases and the J gene end by 5 bases; junction bases not matched to a gene: 5. CDR1 is LGHNA, CDR2 YSLEER, per germline. The CDR3 totals 16 residues.

V gene TRBV6-6 combines with J gene TRBJ2-7; D is possibly TRBD1 or TRBD2 (5 bases each). The germline V gene encodes CDR1 MNHNY and CDR2 SVGAGI (reference sequence). Deletions cut 0 bases from V and 2 bases from J, with 11 bases between. The length of the CDR3 is 15 residues. The CDR3 loop reads CASSYSGRMTYEQYF. The CDR3 coding sequence is TGTGCCAGCAGTTACTCGGGACGGATGACCTACGAGCAGTACTTC.

The chain is built from TRBV15 and TRBJ1-5; no clear D. Per germline, CDR1 LNHNV and CDR2 YYDKDF (reference sequence). There are 15 residues in the CDR3. V was shortened by 5 bases and J by 5 bases, with 16 bases between the two germline ends. The CDR3 coding sequence is TGTGCCACCAGCCCAGACACGGGGTATGATCAGCCCCAGCATTTT. Its protein is CATSPDTGYDQPQHF.

The chain has TRBV5-4 and TRBJ1-2; perhaps TRBD1 as D (5 bases). CDR1 SGHNT and CDR2 YYREEE come from the germline V gene (reference sequence). The CDR3 spans 16 residues. Trimming left V 0 bases short and J 8 bases short, with 20 bases between. CDR3 coding DNA: TGTGCCAGCAGCTTGGACATGGGACTGGTTTTTGGGGGCTACACCTTC. The encoded protein is CASSLDMGLVFGGYTF.

The chain is built from TRBV5-4 and TRBJ1-6; D might be TRBD1 (5 bases). In germline, CDR1 is SGHNT, CDR2 YYREEE (reference sequence). Trimming stripped 0 bases from V and 7 bases from J, with 11 bases between. The CDR3 has 15 residues. For the CDR3, the DNA is TGTGCCAGCAGCTTGGATATGGCAGGGAATTCACCCCTCCACTTT. As protein: CASSLDMAGNSPLHF. The whole variable domain, remainder taken from reference TRBV5-4 and TRBJ1-6, is ETGVTQSPTHLIKTRGQQVTLRCSSQSGHNTVSWYQQALGQGPQFIFQYYREEENGRGNFPPRFSGLQFPNYSSELNVNALELDDSALYLCASSLDMAGNSPLHFGNGTRLTVT.

This chain uses TRBV6-6 with TRBJ2-3; D is perhaps TRBD1 (6 bases). The V gene lost 0 bases and the J gene lost 4 bases, with 14 bases spanning the gap. This CDR3 region has 16 residues. CDR1 MNHNY and CDR2 SVGAGI come from the germline V gene (reference sequence). CDR3 nucleotide sequence: TGTGCCAGCAGTTACTCACAGGGAAGAGTCGCAGATACGCAGTATTTT. The encoded protein is CASSYSQGRVADTQYF.

V is TRBV2 and J is TRBJ1-2; 8 positions match TRBD1. The ends lost 3 bases at V and 4 bases at J; junction bases unmatched: 7. The length of the CDR3 is 15 residues. Germline V gene sequence: CDR1 SNHLY, CDR2 FYNNEI. CDR3 bases: TGTGCCAGCAGTGAGGGTTGGACAGGGTCCTATGGCTACACCTTC. The encoded protein is CASSEGWTGSYGYTF.

This clone has more than one count but fewer than ten. The chain joins TRBV15 to TRBJ1-2, with D possibly being TRBD1 (5 bases). Germline V CDR1 and CDR2: LNHNV, YYDKDF (reference sequence). The CDR3 is made up of 15 amino acids. V was pared by 5 bases and J by 2 bases, with 15 bases between. The CDR3: CATSVASGPNYGYTF. Here the CDR3 DNA reads TGTGCCACCAGCGTGGCATCGGGACCGAACTATGGCTACACCTTC.

This sequence joins TRBV5-1 and TRBJ2-7; D ambiguous. Between the trimmed V and J ends, which lost 3 bases and 1 base, there was a span of 17 bases. This CDR3 has 16 residues. Germline V gene lookup returns CDR1 SGHRS and CDR2 YFSETQ. The DNA for the CDR3 is TGCGCCAGCAGCTCTGGCATCGGGCACCTATCCTACGAGCAGTACTTC. It translates to CASSSGIGHLSYEQYF.